Listed below are T cell receptor beta chains from one sample, sequenced in a study of blood T cell repertoires in COVID-19. TCRdb's copy holds only in-frame clones and misses some; the assay was immunoSEQ multiplex PCR. The sample includes about 240,000 clones, 70% to 90% of them seen just once. The specimen sequenced was peripheral blood. These receptor sequences come from a woman aged 70-85 years with active or convalescent COVID-19. CDR3s include the opening cysteine and the closing phenylalanine or tryptophan. The D gene is left open where the match is weak. Size values are once, few and many counts, or a class for expanded clones, and some rows have none.

CDR3 protein,CDR3 DNA,V gene,D gene,J gene,clone size
CASSFTGMNTEAFF,TGTGCCAGCAGCTTTACCGGGATGAACACTGAAGCTTTCTTT,TRBV7-2,.,TRBJ1-1,few
CASSRGAGSLSPYEQYF,TGTGCCAGCAGCCGGGGGGCGGGAAGTCTCTCCCCCTACGAGCAGTACTTC,TRBV5-4,.,TRBJ2-7,.
CASSLPTGGSYGYTF,TGTGCCAGCAGCCTACCCACAGGGGGGAGCTATGGCTACACCTTC,TRBV5-4,TRBD1,TRBJ1-2,.
CASSKQGGLNTEAFF,TGTGCCAGCAGCAAACAGGGTGGGTTAAACACTGAAGCTTTCTTT,TRBV7-2,.,TRBJ1-1,.
CASSRLAGGAGELFF,TGTGCCAGCAGCAGGCTAGCGGGGGGTGCCGGGGAGCTGTTTTTT,TRBV11-2,TRBD2,TRBJ2-2,.
CASSQGPPDQPQHF,TGTGCCAGCTCTCAGGGGCCCCCCGATCAGCCCCAGCATTTT,TRBV18,.,TRBJ1-5,.
CASSLLGLSGNTIYF,TGTGCCAGCAGCCTCCTCGGACTTTCTGGAAACACCATATATTTT,TRBV5-5,.,TRBJ1-3,.
CASSQTGVRGKEGGYTF,TGTGCCAGCAGCCAAACGGGCGTCAGGGGGAAAGAAGGTGGCTACACCTTC,TRBV3-1/TRBV3-2,TRBD1,TRBJ1-2,.
CSARLGNTIYF,TGCAGTGCTAGGCTAGGAAACACCATATATTTT,TRBV20-1,.,TRBJ1-3,.
CASRISDRGNQPQHF,TGTGCCAGCAGGATCTCGGACAGGGGAAATCAGCCCCAGCATTTT,TRBV27,TRBD1,TRBJ1-5,once
CASTPGQGWTEAFF,TGTGCCAGTACCCCGGGACAGGGTTGGACTGAAGCTTTCTTT,TRBV19,TRBD1,TRBJ1-1,.
CASSYSIGLGDYGYTF,TGTGCCAGCAGTTACTCGATAGGACTCGGCGACTATGGCTACACCTTC,TRBV6-5,.,TRBJ1-2,.
CASSSRDSYNSPLHF,TGTGCCAGCAGCTCCCGGGACTCCTATAATTCACCCCTCCACTTT,TRBV3-1/TRBV3-2,.,TRBJ1-6,.
CASSRDRLKAFF,TGTGCCAGCAGTCGGGACAGGCTCAAAGCTTTCTTT,TRBV6-5,TRBD1,TRBJ1-1,.
CASIQGRTEAFF,TGTGCCAGCATCCAGGGGCGCACTGAAGCTTTCTTT,TRBV12-3/TRBV12-4,.,TRBJ1-1,.
CASTQRGNQETQYF,TGTGCCAGCACCCAGAGGGGGAACCAAGAGACCCAGTACTTC,TRBV6-6,.,TRBJ2-5,.
CASGAGVEAFF,TGTGCCAGCGGGGCAGGGGTAGAAGCTTTCTTT,TRBV27,.,TRBJ1-1,.
CASSYLPGSYNEQFF,TGTGCCAGCAGTTACCTTCCCGGCTCCTACAATGAGCAGTTCTTC,TRBV6-2/TRBV6-3,.,TRBJ2-1,.
CASSQDRGGVNQPQHF,TGTGCCAGCAGCCAAGATCGGGGGGGGGTCAATCAGCCCCAGCATTTT,TRBV3-1/TRBV3-2,.,TRBJ1-5,.
CASTGQLETQYF,TGCGCCAGCACGGGACAGCTCGAGACCCAGTACTTC,TRBV10-2,TRBD1,TRBJ2-5,.
CSARRQNEQFF,TGCAGTGCTAGACGCCAGAATGAGCAGTTCTTC,TRBV20-1,.,TRBJ2-1,.
CASSTGLQIRAYEQYF,TGTGCCAGCTCGACAGGATTACAAATTCGTGCCTACGAGCAGTACTTC,TRBV9,.,TRBJ2-7,.
CASSITGTSGGKLNTGELFF,TGTGCCAGTAGTATTACCGGGACTAGCGGGGGAAAGCTGAACACCGGGGAGCTGTTTTTT,TRBV19,TRBD2,TRBJ2-2,.
CASSQEYRGSYGYTF,TGCGCCAGCAGCCAAGAATACCGAGGGAGCTATGGCTACACCTTC,TRBV4-3,.,TRBJ1-2,.
CASRPGSGGNTIYF,TGTGCCAGCAGACCAGGGTCGGGTGGAAACACCATATATTTT,TRBV7-2,.,TRBJ1-3,.
CASSYSPQGGDEQFF,TGTGCCAGCAGTTACTCGCCACAGGGGGGTGATGAGCAGTTCTTC,TRBV6-5,TRBD1,TRBJ2-1,.
CASSPLRSGEKLFF,TGTGCCAGCAGCCCCCTCCGGTCCGGGGAAAAACTGTTTTTT,TRBV5-6,.,TRBJ1-4,.
CAARDFNNEQFF,TGTGCCGCCAGGGACTTCAACAATGAGCAGTTCTTC,TRBV10-3,.,TRBJ2-1,.
CASSELQGSSYGYTF,TGTGCCAGCAGTGAACTTCAGGGCTCTAGCTATGGCTACACCTTC,TRBV2,.,TRBJ1-2,.
CASSWDTGSGNTIYF,TGTGCCAGCAGTTGGGACACCGGCTCTGGAAACACCATATATTTT,TRBV7-9,.,TRBJ1-3,.
CAIKEQGNSPLHF,TGTGCCATAAAGGAGCAGGGTAATTCACCCCTCCACTTT,TRBV10-3,.,TRBJ1-6,.
CAISTNPDRGGYTF,TGTGCCATCAGCACGAACCCGGACAGGGGTGGCTACACCTTC,TRBV10-3,TRBD1,TRBJ1-2,once
CASSQDWGDRTGGAGVAQYF,TGTGCCAGCAGCCAAGATTGGGGGGACCGGACAGGGGGCGCAGGTGTCGCCCAGTACTTC,TRBV14,TRBD1,TRBJ2-5,once
CATAGAGVAFF,TGTGCCACCGCGGGCGCGGGGGTAGCTTTCTTT,TRBV24-1,.,TRBJ1-1,.
CASSEGMNTEAFF,TGTGCCAGCAGCGAGGGTATGAACACTGAAGCTTTCTTT,TRBV11-3,.,TRBJ1-1,.
CASSRDRVNYGYTF,TGTGCCAGTAGTCGGGACAGGGTGAACTATGGCTACACCTTC,TRBV19,TRBD1,TRBJ1-2,few
CASARGKDTEAFF,TGCGCCAGTGCTCGGGGGAAGGACACTGAAGCTTTCTTT,TRBV10-1,.,TRBJ1-1,few
CASSVGEYEQFF,TGTGCCAGCAGCGTAGGGGAGTATGAGCAGTTCTTC,TRBV9,.,TRBJ2-1,.
CASSLDRETQYF,TGTGCCAGCAGCTTAGATCGGGAGACCCAGTACTTC,TRBV11-2,.,TRBJ2-5,.
CASSPRDSEKLFF,TGTGCCAGCTCACCCCGGGACAGTGAAAAACTGTTTTTT,TRBV18,TRBD1,TRBJ1-4,few
CASSQETAGIPNEQFF,TGTGCCAGCAGCCAAGAAACAGCGGGGATTCCCAATGAGCAGTTCTTC,TRBV3-1/TRBV3-2,TRBD2,TRBJ2-1,.
CASSFIRGAQETQYF,TGCGCCAGCAGCTTTATCCGGGGGGCTCAAGAGACCCAGTACTTC,TRBV5-1,.,TRBJ2-5,.
CASSPQGTIQETQYF,TGTGCCAGCTCACCACAGGGGACAATTCAAGAGACCCAGTACTTC,TRBV18,.,TRBJ2-5,few
CASSLLRGRAEAFF,TGCGCCAGCAGCTTGTTACGAGGGAGGGCTGAAGCTTTCTTT,TRBV5-1,.,TRBJ1-1,.
CASSSQGLSYTF,TGTGCCAGCAGTTCTCAGGGTTTAAGCTACACCTTC,TRBV6-5,.,TRBJ1-2,.
CASSDSGGVAFF,TGTGCCAGCAGTGATTCCGGGGGGGTAGCTTTCTTT,TRBV2,.,TRBJ1-1,.
CASSIGQLPQAQHF,TGTGCCAGCAGCATTGGGCAGCTACCGCAGGCCCAGCATTTT,TRBV5-6,.,TRBJ1-5,.
CASSIGGGGGSYNEQFF,TGTGCCAGTAGTATCGGAGGGGGCGGAGGGTCCTACAATGAGCAGTTCTTC,TRBV19,.,TRBJ2-1,.
CASSPSSGVKGNQPQHF,TGTGCCAGCAGCCCCTCTTCCGGGGTCAAAGGCAATCAGCCCCAGCATTTT,TRBV5-6,.,TRBJ1-5,once
CASRADSLQETQYF,TGTGCCAGCAGAGCCGACAGTCTACAAGAGACCCAGTACTTC,TRBV2,.,TRBJ2-5,few
CASSWDGTSTDTQYF,TGCGCCAGCAGCTGGGACGGGACTAGCACAGATACGCAGTATTTT,TRBV5-1,.,TRBJ2-3,.
CASSSGLAGGRLVPDTQYF,TGCGCCAGCAGCTCCGGACTAGCGGGGGGGCGCTTAGTGCCAGATACGCAGTATTTT,TRBV5-1,TRBD2,TRBJ2-3,.
CASSQSRTGFGQYF,TGTGCCAGCAGCCAATCAAGGACAGGGTTCGGGCAGTACTTC,TRBV7-9,TRBD1,TRBJ2-7,.
CASSLNIAEDTF,TGTGCCAGCAGCTTGAATATTGCAGAAGACACCTTC,TRBV7-2,.,TRBJ1-2,few
CASRFQGREQFF,TGTGCCAGCAGGTTCCAGGGGCGTGAGCAGTTCTTC,TRBV6-6,.,TRBJ2-1,.